Included here is one TCR beta chain sequence, with context. This sample was taken from a study of blood T cell repertoires in COVID-19. This CDR3 has 13 amino acids. From germline, CDR1 is MDHEN and CDR2 SYDVKM. V lost 7 bases and J 3 bases, leaving 13 bases between the germline ends. Here immunoSEQ multiplex PCR was the method, and the copy in TCRdb shows in-frame clones only, minus some. Found here are 200,000 to 250,000 clones, over 80% of them singletons; the top ten hold around 4.7%. The TCR sequence derives from a human donor in a cohort sampled during active COVID-19. Sequencing was done on a sample of peripheral blood. The chain has TRBV28 and TRBJ2-7; D is undetermined. Here the CDR3 reads CASKVHRFYEQYF. In nucleotides, the CDR3 is TGTGCCAGCAAGGTTCACAGATTCTACGAGCAGTACTTC.